This T cell receptor (beta chain) was sequenced during a study of T cell responses to AZD1222 COVID-19 vaccine (dated by TCRdb to the early 2020s). A note on the overall study: AZD1222 recipients given second doses at about 4 weeks or at about 12 weeks were pooled, since spike-specific TCR depth and breadth were not found to differ between the two schedules. A total of 233 trial participants underwent TCR sequencing, of whom about 210 had received two doses of AZD1222 and approximately 25 had received two doses of the MenACWY control vaccine. Enrollment into the trials was organized by age into subgroups of 18-55, 56-69 and 70-plus years, and those subgroups contained roughly 150, 30 and 60 TCR-sequenced participants, respectively.

The CDR3 regions of human TCRbeta chains were analyzed by immunosequencing. The authors' pipeline ran thus. Repertoire TCRs were checked for matches against a reference library of SARS-CoV-2-specific TCRs that had been generated using the MIRA antigen-specificity platform. Breadth was defined as the fraction of unique TCRs that were SARS-CoV-2-associated. Depth was defined as the fraction of total T cells that were SARS-CoV-2-associated. Using the MIRA data, every spike-specific TCR was mapped to the spike region that the TCR reacted to and assigned to either a CD4 or a CD8 class. Log10-transformed breadth and depth values were compared by one-way ANOVA with Sidak's multiple comparisons tests. The table was pulled from immuneACCESS by TCRdb, which kept in-frame rearrangements only. Such tables lose some clones; where checked, under half of the loss comes from unresolved V genes, and the rest has no known cause. That table supplies the V and J calls and clone size; D and trimming were determined from the DNA. For this sample the table gives roughly 75,000 clones, of which about 83% were detected only once. The top ten constitute about 10% of the sample.

General findings and caveats noted by the study authors: The whole spike protein was spanned by vaccine-associated CD4 TCRs, and dominant responses were seen in regions 160-218 and 743-854. No day 14 peak-response samples were available, so repertoires were characterized only after the peak T cell response. In the small 56-69-year group, the increase in depth fell short of significance, most likely because of low power. Conclusions about previously exposed vaccinees are limited because only five or six AZD1222 recipients were SARS-CoV-2 seropositive at baseline. A significant rise in spike-specific TCR breadth and depth was observed after two AZD1222 doses relative to day 0 and relative to MenACWY recipients. Nearly half of unique spike-specific TCRs reportedly recognized epitopes outside regions mutated in the B.1.351 and B.1.1.7 variants. Most participants were white British and females outnumbered males, and the authors suggested that clonal diversity may have been underestimated.

Per the publication, the time point label means: baseline before first vaccination. Vaccinee samples came from UK trials COV001 and COV002, including a single-blind randomized controlled phase 2/3 trial of AZD1222 (ChAdOx1 nCoV-19) in healthy adults. Trial participant PBMC samples were collected at day 0 and day 28 after the second dose for TCRbeta chain sequencing. From cysteine to phenylalanine, the CDR3 is 11 amino acids long. The only DNA kept is the CDR3, 33 bases in frame from the first base. CDR1 MDHEN and CDR2 SYDVKM were looked up in the germline V gene. In this sample, this clone turned up a few times. The antigen this receptor binds is unknown. Germline is not matched at one junction end, which may reflect a read error.

Specimen: peripheral blood, collected on day 0 of AZD1222 vaccination. In this chain, TRBV28 is recombined with TRBJ1-6; no D gene is confidently identified. The source is an adult in good health. CDR3 loop: CASSLGLSTLF. Read as DNA, the sequence is TGTGCCAGCAGTTTAGGTTTGTCCACCCTTTTT.